These T cell receptor beta chains were read from a single sample in a study of CD8 T cells in Susac syndrome. TCRdb reanalysed the immunoSEQ multiplex PCR reads using MiXCR and keeps one entry per CDR3 protein. The top ten hold more than 0.4% of the sample, which has roughly 80,000 distinct CDR3 sequences, around 94% seen once. Input material: CD8+ T cells from PBMCs. These receptor sequences come from a human donor with Susac syndrome. Both conserved end residues are part of each CDR3. D genes are given only for firm matches. Clone size appears in some rows only: once, few, many, or a class for an expanded clone.

V gene: TRBV6-6; J gene: TRBJ2-5; D gene: TRBD1; clone size: -; CDR3 DNA: TGTGCCAGTTGGACAGGGCAGCGGGAGACCCAGTACTTC; CDR3 protein: CASWTGQRETQYF
V gene: TRBV25-1; J gene: TRBJ2-5; D gene: -; clone size: -; CDR3 DNA: TGTGCCAGCAGTGAATACCGGGAGACCCAGTACTTC; CDR3 protein: CASSEYRETQYF
V gene: TRBV20-1; J gene: TRBJ1-2; D gene: TRBD1; clone size: -; CDR3 DNA: TGCAGTGCAAGACAGGGGGAAGCCGGCTACACCTTC; CDR3 protein: CSARQGEAGYTF
V gene: TRBV6-5; J gene: TRBJ2-1; D gene: TRBD2; clone size: -; CDR3 DNA: TGTGCCAGCAGTATAGCGGGGGTGGGGAATGAGCAGTTCTTC; CDR3 protein: CASSIAGVGNEQFF
V gene: TRBV28; J gene: TRBJ2-3; D gene: -; clone size: -; CDR3 DNA: TGTGCCAGCACCCCATTTCCCAGACAGAGCACAGATACGCAGTATTTT; CDR3 protein: CASTPFPRQSTDTQYF
V gene: TRBV28; J gene: TRBJ1-2; D gene: -; clone size: -; CDR3 DNA: TGTGCCAGCAGTTTCTCGGACTATGGCTACACCTTC; CDR3 protein: CASSFSDYGYTF
V gene: TRBV7-9; J gene: TRBJ2-1; D gene: -; clone size: once; CDR3 DNA: TGTGCCAGCAAATTTGTGCCCCAGAATGAGCAGTTCTTC; CDR3 protein: CASKFVPQNEQFF
V gene: TRBV6-5; J gene: TRBJ1-1; D gene: TRBD1; clone size: -; CDR3 DNA: TGTGCCAGCAGTTACCCAGACAAGGGGGCTCGCAGTAAAGCTTTCTTT; CDR3 protein: CASSYPDKGARSKAFF
V gene: TRBV5-8; J gene: TRBJ2-5; D gene: TRBD2; clone size: -; CDR3 DNA: TGTGCCAGCAGCTGGACTAGCGGGGGGCAGGGGGAGACCCAGTACTTC; CDR3 protein: CASSWTSGGQGETQYF
V gene: TRBV9; J gene: TRBJ2-2; D gene: -; clone size: -; CDR3 DNA: TGTGCCAGCAACGAGGCCGCAACAGGCCTGAACACCGGGGAGCTGTTTTTT; CDR3 protein: CASNEAATGLNTGELFF
V gene: TRBV14; J gene: TRBJ2-7; D gene: -; clone size: -; CDR3 DNA: TGTGCCAACGGGCAAGGCAGCCAGTCAGGTTACGAGCAGTACTTC; CDR3 protein: CANGQGSQSGYEQYF
V gene: TRBV9; J gene: TRBJ2-7; D gene: -; clone size: once; CDR3 DNA: TGTGCCAGCAGCGTCGGGGGATTCTCCTACGAGCAGTACTTC; CDR3 protein: CASSVGGFSYEQYF
V gene: TRBV12-3/TRBV12-4; J gene: TRBJ2-7; D gene: TRBD1; clone size: once; CDR3 DNA: TGTGCCAGCAGTATAACACCGGGACAGGGCTTCGAGCAGTACTTC; CDR3 protein: CASSITPGQGFEQYF
V gene: TRBV12-3/TRBV12-4; J gene: TRBJ2-2; D gene: -; clone size: few; CDR3 DNA: TGTGCCAGCAGTTTACGGACCGGGGAGCTGTTTTTT; CDR3 protein: CASSLRTGELFF
V gene: TRBV7-9; J gene: TRBJ2-5; D gene: -; clone size: -; CDR3 DNA: TGTGCCAGCAGCGCGGAAGAGACCCAGTACTTC; CDR3 protein: CASSAEETQYF
V gene: TRBV5-4; J gene: TRBJ2-1; D gene: -; clone size: -; CDR3 DNA: TGTGCCAGCAGCTTGGGGGGGCCGTCCTACAATGAGCAGTTCTTC; CDR3 protein: CASSLGGPSYNEQFF
V gene: TRBV14; J gene: TRBJ2-7; D gene: -; clone size: -; CDR3 DNA: TGTGCCAGCAGCCCTCTTTACAGGGCTTCCTACGAGCAGTACTTC; CDR3 protein: CASSPLYRASYEQYF
V gene: TRBV6-1; J gene: TRBJ1-6; D gene: -; clone size: -; CDR3 DNA: TGTGCCAGCACTGACCTCGATCGCTCCTATAATTCACCCCTCCACTTT; CDR3 protein: CASTDLDRSYNSPLHF
V gene: TRBV7-6; J gene: TRBJ2-7; D gene: -; clone size: -; CDR3 DNA: TGTGCCAGCAGCTTAGAGAGGGGAAACGAGCAGTACTTC; CDR3 protein: CASSLERGNEQYF
V gene: TRBV28; J gene: TRBJ1-5; D gene: -; clone size: -; CDR3 DNA: TGTGCCAGCAATCATAATCAGCCCCAGCATTTT; CDR3 protein: CASNHNQPQHF
V gene: TRBV27; J gene: TRBJ2-7; D gene: -; clone size: -; CDR3 DNA: TGTGCCAGCGGGGACACTGACTTCTACGAGCAGTACTTC; CDR3 protein: CASGDTDFYEQYF
V gene: TRBV20-1; J gene: TRBJ2-5; D gene: -; clone size: -; CDR3 DNA: TGCAGTGCTAGAGATCGGGCCTCGAGGACCCAGTACTTC; CDR3 protein: CSARDRASRTQYF
V gene: TRBV24-1; J gene: TRBJ2-1; D gene: -; clone size: -; CDR3 DNA: TGTGCCACCAGTGATTCGGCGGCAGGGCCCCACAATGAGCAGTTCTTC; CDR3 protein: CATSDSAAGPHNEQFF
V gene: TRBV6-1; J gene: TRBJ2-7; D gene: -; clone size: -; CDR3 DNA: TGTGCCAGCACCCGGACGGCCCGCTACGAGCAGTACTTC; CDR3 protein: CASTRTARYEQYF
V gene: TRBV11-2; J gene: TRBJ2-3; D gene: -; clone size: -; CDR3 DNA: TGTGCCAGCAGCTCCTCCCGGGACCACTACCTTCCAGATACGCAGTATTTT; CDR3 protein: CASSSSRDHYLPDTQYF
V gene: TRBV12-3/TRBV12-4; J gene: TRBJ1-1; D gene: TRBD1; clone size: -; CDR3 DNA: TGTGCCAGCAGTTGGACCTGGACAGGAATGAACACTGAAGCTTTCTTT; CDR3 protein: CASSWTWTGMNTEAFF
V gene: TRBV11-2; J gene: TRBJ2-5; D gene: -; clone size: -; CDR3 DNA: TGTGCCAGCAGCTTCGAGCCTCGGGGGACCCAGTACTTC; CDR3 protein: CASSFEPRGTQYF
V gene: TRBV7-9; J gene: TRBJ1-2; D gene: -; clone size: -; CDR3 DNA: TGTGCCAGCAGAGCAGACCGCACCCCCTATGGCTACACCTTC; CDR3 protein: CASRADRTPYGYTF
V gene: TRBV19; J gene: TRBJ1-1; D gene: -; clone size: -; CDR3 DNA: TGTGCCAGTAGTGAGGACAGCCTCACTGAAGCTTTCTTT; CDR3 protein: CASSEDSLTEAFF
V gene: TRBV9; J gene: TRBJ2-3; D gene: -; clone size: once; CDR3 DNA: TGTGCCAGCAGCCGGGGTCAGAGTAAAACAGATACGCAGTATTTT; CDR3 protein: CASSRGQSKTDTQYF
V gene: TRBV2; J gene: TRBJ1-6; D gene: TRBD1; clone size: -; CDR3 DNA: TGTGCCAGCAGGCCAAAGGACAGGGTGAATTCACCCCTCCACTTT; CDR3 protein: CASRPKDRVNSPLHF
V gene: TRBV2; J gene: TRBJ2-1; D gene: TRBD2; clone size: -; CDR3 DNA: TGTGCCAGCGATCTAGCGGGGGGCCTCAATGAGCAGTTCTTC; CDR3 protein: CASDLAGGLNEQFF
V gene: TRBV6-4; J gene: TRBJ1-3; D gene: -; clone size: -; CDR3 DNA: TGTGCCAGACTTGAAGGGGTCACCATATATTTT; CDR3 protein: CARLEGVTIYF
V gene: TRBV12-3/TRBV12-4; J gene: TRBJ1-1; D gene: -; clone size: -; CDR3 DNA: TGTGCCAGCAGCCCGAGACAGCTTTTGAACACTGAAGCTTTCTTT; CDR3 protein: CASSPRQLLNTEAFF
V gene: TRBV18; J gene: TRBJ2-6; D gene: -; clone size: -; CDR3 DNA: TGTGCCAGCTCACCACCACGACGGGACCCCGACACTGGGGCCAACGTCCTGACTTTC; CDR3 protein: CASSPPRRDPDTGANVLTF
V gene: TRBV7-2; J gene: TRBJ1-2; D gene: -; clone size: -; CDR3 DNA: TGTGCCAGCAGCTCCCTTAGAGACTATGGCTACACCTTC; CDR3 protein: CASSSLRDYGYTF
V gene: TRBV9; J gene: TRBJ2-2; D gene: TRBD2; clone size: -; CDR3 DNA: TGTGCCAGCAGCACCCGGGACTACCCACTGTCTACTTACACCGGGGAGCTGTTTTTT; CDR3 protein: CASSTRDYPLSTYTGELFF
V gene: TRBV28; J gene: TRBJ2-5; D gene: TRBD2; clone size: -; CDR3 DNA: TGTGCCAGCAGTAGGCGGACGGCTAGCGGGGGGGGAGAGACCCAGTACTTC; CDR3 protein: CASSRRTASGGGETQYF
V gene: TRBV5-6; J gene: TRBJ2-7; D gene: TRBD1; clone size: -; CDR3 DNA: TGTGCCAGGAACCTCCGTCCCGGGACAGGGGCCAGGAGCTCCTACGAGCAGTACTTC; CDR3 protein: CARNLRPGTGARSSYEQYF
V gene: TRBV3-1; J gene: TRBJ1-5; D gene: -; clone size: -; CDR3 DNA: TGTGCCAGCAGCCAAGATTTTGGTCAGCCCCAGCATTTT; CDR3 protein: CASSQDFGQPQHF
V gene: TRBV6-4; J gene: TRBJ2-3; D gene: -; clone size: -; CDR3 DNA: TGTGCCAGCAGCCCGTCGGGGGTCCCAGATACGCAGTATTTT; CDR3 protein: CASSPSGVPDTQYF